Following are 25 T cell receptor beta chains from one sample sequenced in a study of blood T cells in healthy people across ages. PCR was performed a second time for 7 to 11 cycles using a sample-barcoded 5' primer and a J-beta primer mix. Each CDR3 protein gets one entry after TCRdb re-called the 5' RACE reads with MiXCR. The sample comprises some 290,000 distinct CDR3 sequences, 25% to 30% of which are singletons, and approximately 30% rests with the top ten. The sample was blood. Receptors originate from a woman between 65 and 79 years old in good health.

CDR3 protein: CASSLDSGIQGETQYF. DNA for the CDR3: TGTGCCAGCAGCTTAGACTCCGGGATCCAGGGAGAGACCCAGTACTTC. The gene calls are TRBV7-9 and TRBJ2-5; D might be TRBD1 or TRBD2, each matching 5 bases. Looked up from germline, CDR1 is SEHNR and CDR2 is FQNEAQ (reference sequence). Trimming shortened V by 1 base and J by 4 bases, and 16 bases separated the two germline ends. CDR3 size: 16 residues.

This clonotype was counted between two and nine times. The V gene is TRBV20-1, the J gene TRBJ2-1, with D tentatively TRBD2 (6 bases). Germline CDR1 and CDR2: DFQATT and SNEGSKA (reference sequence). Between the trimmed V and J ends, which lost 2 bases and 0 bases, there was a span of 11 bases. The CDR3 contains 15 residues. The CDR3 here is CSARTGSLSYNEQFF. CDR3 DNA: TGCAGTGCTAGAACCGGGAGTCTCTCCTACAATGAGCAGTTCTTC.

The V call is TRBV5-1, the J call TRBJ2-5; 9 bases match TRBD1. The DNA end lines up better with TRBJ2-1; the J call may be wrong. CDR1 SGHRS and CDR2 YFSETQ come from the germline V gene. CDR3 length: 14 amino acids. CDR3 sequence: CASSAGTGNNEQFF. CDR3 coding DNA: TGCGCCAGCAGCGCCGGGACAGGGAACAATGAGCAGTTCTTC.

This chain uses TRBV20-1 with TRBJ1-5; D perhaps matches TRBD1 (5 bases). The V end lost 6 bases, the J end lost 1 base, and 10 bases lay between the germline ends. The germline gives CDR1 DFQATT, CDR2 SNEGSKA (reference sequence). The CDR3 totals 13 residues. The CDR3 is CSAAWGSNQPQHF. The CDR3 DNA is TGCAGTGCCGCCTGGGGGAGCAATCAGCCCCAGCATTTT.

This clonotype was counted a few times. The V and J genes are TRBV20-1 and TRBJ2-1; D is possibly TRBD1 or TRBD2 (5 bases each). The V end was cut by 3 bases, the J end by 5 bases, with 11 bases between. The CDR3 runs 13 residues. Germline CDR1 reads DFQATT; CDR2 reads SNEGSKA (reference sequence). Written as DNA, the CDR3 is TGCAGTGCTAGTCTCGGGGCCAACAATGAGCAGTTCTTC. Residues: CSASLGANNEQFF.

The chain uses TRBV7-8 and TRBJ2-1; the D call may be TRBD1 or TRBD2 (6 bases each). V lost 2 bases and J 6 bases, leaving 20 bases between the germline ends. Germline V gene data show CDR1 as SGHVS and CDR2 as FQNEAQ. This CDR3 has 17 amino acids. CDR3 nucleotide sequence: TGTGCCAGCAGCTTACAGGGGTCCCTTGGAGGGGGCAATGAGCAGTTCTTC. It codes for CASSLQGSLGGGNEQFF.

To note about this clonotype: A junction end diverges from the germline sequence, so it may reflect a read error. The V gene is TRBV7-2, the J gene TRBJ2-1; D tentatively reads TRBD1 or TRBD2 (6 bases each). This CDR3 comprises 15 residues. The germline V gene encodes CDR1 SGHTA and CDR2 FQGNSA. The CDR3, as DNA: TGTGCCAGCAGCTTAGTTGGGGGGCCTGGCAATGGGCAGTTCTTC. Its protein is CASSLVGGPGNGQFF.

This clonotype was counted between two and nine times. The V gene is TRBV28, the J gene TRBJ1-6; 9 nucleotides match TRBD1. The ends lost 6 bases at V and 7 bases at J; junction bases unmatched: 7. Germline V gene lookup returns CDR1 MDHEN and CDR2 SYDVKM. The CDR3 has 15 amino acids. This CDR3 is CASRLRDRANSPLHF. The CDR3, as DNA: TGTGCCAGCAGGCTCCGGGACAGGGCCAATTCACCCCTCCACTTT.

This clonotype was counted between two and nine times. J is TRBJ1-2 and V is TRBV6-5; D is unclear. This CDR3 comprises 13 residues. The ends were cut back, 3 bases at V and 4 bases at J, with 9 bases in the middle. In germline, CDR1 is MNHEY, CDR2 SVGAGI. CDR3 bases: TGTGCCAGCAGTTATAAGGGTTCCTATGGCTACACCTTC. Translation: CASSYKGSYGYTF.

This chain uses TRBV29-1 with TRBJ2-2, with D possibly being TRBD1 or TRBD2 (6 bases each). Trimming took 4 bases from V and 6 from J, leaving 9 bases between them. The CDR3 loop spans 12 amino acids. Germline-derived CDR1 and CDR2 are SQVTM and ANQGSEA. The CDR3 region is CSVAGAAGELFF. CDR3 DNA sequence: TGCAGCGTTGCGGGGGCTGCCGGGGAGCTGTTTTTT.

This clonotype occurred a few times. The rearrangement links TRBV7-3 to TRBJ2-1, with 10 bases lining up with TRBD2. CDR3 length: 18 residues. Germline trimming cut 1 base from V and 2 bases from J; bases unmatched to any gene: 8. Germline CDR1 and CDR2: SGHTA and FQGTGA. The chain's CDR3 is CASSLMASGSRPYNEQFF. The CDR3 DNA reads TGTGCCAGCAGCTTAATGGCTAGCGGGAGCCGTCCCTACAATGAGCAGTTCTTC.

The J gene is TRBJ2-5, the V gene TRBV14, with D hard to call. The CDR3 is 14 residues long. Trimming left V 0 bases short and J 9 bases short, with 14 bases between. CDR1 is SGHDN and CDR2 is FVKESK in the germline V gene. The CDR3 region is CASSQDAPPWSQYF. The CDR3 nucleotides read TGTGCCAGCAGCCAAGATGCCCCCCCTTGGTCCCAGTACTTC. Looking up the rest from reference TRBV14 and TRBJ2-5 gives the full variable domain: EAGVTQFPSHSVIEKGQTVTLRCDPISGHDNLYWYRRVMGKEIKFLLHFVKESKQDESGMPNNRFLAERTGGTYSTLKVQPAELEDSGVYFCASSQDAPPWSQYFGPGTRLLVL.

This chain uses TRBV11-2 with TRBJ2-7, with TRBD1 matching over 8 bases. This CDR3 is 14 amino acids long. V lost 3 bases and J lost 6; bases outside the gene matches: 7. The germline gives CDR1 SGHAT, CDR2 FQNNGV. The CDR3 protein is CASSLRQGAIEQYF. The CDR3 coding sequence is TGTGCCAGCAGCTTGAGGCAGGGGGCCATCGAGCAGTACTTC.

The chain couples TRBV3-1 to TRBJ1-3; D is undetermined. Trimming stripped 5 bases from V and 2 bases from J, with 22 bases between. There are 18 residues in the CDR3. Germline loops: CDR1 LGHDT, CDR2 YNNKEL (reference sequence). As DNA, the CDR3 is TGTGCCAGCAGCTCGCAACCCGCACTGAGAGGGCCTGGAAACACCATATATTTT. Amino acid sequence: CASSSQPALRGPGNTIYF.

This clonotype was picked up a small number of times. This sequence joins TRBV24-1 and TRBJ2-1; D gene ambiguous. The CDR3 runs to 15 residues. CDR1 is KGHDR and CDR2 is SFDVKD in the germline V gene. The V and J ends lost 4 bases and 1 base respectively, with 10 bases between them. The CDR3 reads CATSDGLGSYNEQFF. The DNA for the CDR3 is TGTGCCACCAGTGACGGTCTAGGGTCCTACAATGAGCAGTTCTTC.

This clonotype was recorded at least ten times. This rearrangement joins TRBV6-1 to TRBJ2-7; possibly TRBD2 for D (5 bases). Germline lookup yields CDR1 MNHNS and CDR2 SASEGT. The CDR3 is 13 amino acids. Trimming shortened V by 6 bases and J by 6 bases, and 15 bases separated the two germline ends. As DNA, the CDR3 is TGTGCCAGCAGCCCCAAAGCGGTAACCGAGCAGTACTTC. Protein product: CASSPKAVTEQYF.

In this sample, this clonotype turned up a few times. The chain links TRBV3-1 to TRBJ2-3, with D unclear. The V end was cut by 2 bases, the J end by 1 base, with 13 bases between. CDR3 length: 16 residues. Germline CDR1 LGHDT, CDR2 YNNKEL (reference sequence). This CDR3 reads CASSQWTSRGTDTQYF. The CDR3 nucleotides read TGTGCCAGCAGCCAATGGACCTCACGGGGCACAGATACGCAGTATTTT.

A few counts support this clonotype. The chain uses TRBV2 and TRBJ2-1; TRBD2 agrees at 13 bases. From germline, CDR1 is SNHLY and CDR2 FYNNEI. This CDR3 has 16 amino acids. The J segment lost 1 base and the V segment lost 8 bases, leaving 5 bases of the junction unmatched. The chain's CDR3 is CASGGTSGDSYNEQFF. The CDR3 nucleotides are TGTGCCAGCGGGGGGACTAGCGGGGATTCCTACAATGAGCAGTTCTTC.

The V gene is TRBV24-1, the J gene TRBJ2-1; 15 bases are shared with TRBD2. V lost 7 bases and J lost 8; bases outside the gene matches: 8. Germline values: CDR1 KGHDR, CDR2 SFDVKD. This CDR3 has 16 residues. CDR3 region: CATRRGGLAGGDEQFF. The DNA of the CDR3 is TGTGCCACCAGAAGGGGGGGACTAGCGGGAGGCGATGAGCAGTTCTTC.

The V and J genes are TRBV15 and TRBJ2-5; TRBD2 agrees at 10 bases. The J call may be faulty, since TRBJ2-7 better matches the DNA end. The CDR3 runs 14 residues. Looked up from germline, CDR1 is LNHNV and CDR2 is YYDKDF (reference sequence). The DNA for the CDR3 is TGTGCCACCAGCAGACTAGCGGGAGTTGACGAGCAGTACTTC. The encoded protein is CATSRLAGVDEQYF.

V usage is TRBV3-1 and J usage is TRBJ1-3, with 7 bases fitting TRBD1. With 5 bases clipped from V and 4 bases from J, the junction kept 5 bases outside the gene matches. Germline assignment: CDR1 LGHDT and CDR2 YNNKEL (reference sequence). The CDR3 spans 14 residues. CDR3 in DNA: TGTGCCAGCAGCTATCGGGACAGCGGAAACACCATATATTTT. Protein: CASSYRDSGNTIYF.

The J gene is TRBJ2-2, the V gene TRBV4-2; 13 bases match TRBD2. The CDR3 length is 19 residues. CDR1 is LGHNA and CDR2 is YNFKEQ in the germline V gene. V trimming: 3 bases; J trimming: 4 bases; junction bases outside the gene matches: 11. The CDR3, as DNA: TGTGCCAGCAGCCAGTCTAAACTAGCGGGAGGGCCGGGCACCGGGGAGCTGTTTTTT. Its protein product is CASSQSKLAGGPGTGELFF.

This clonotype was seen more than once but under ten times. The chain links TRBV12-5 to TRBJ1-1, with D possibly being TRBD1 (5 bases). V was cut by 3 bases and J by 4 bases, with 9 bases left in between. The length of the CDR3 is 13 residues. The V gene's germline CDR1 is LGHNT and CDR2 FRNRAP. This chain's CDR3 is CASGFGGFTEAFF. The CDR3 DNA sequence: TGTGCTAGTGGTTTCGGGGGGTTCACTGAAGCTTTCTTT.

The rearrangement joins TRBV6-2 or TRBV6-3 to TRBJ2-5, with D perhaps matching TRBD1 (6 bases). The J call is in doubt because the DNA end fits TRBJ2-7 better. Germline CDR1 reads MNHEY; CDR2 reads SVGEGT. This CDR3 region has 14 residues. The chain's CDR3 is CASSYNRDRYEQYF. The CDR3 DNA reads TGTGCCAGCAGTTACAACAGGGATAGGTACGAGCAGTACTTC.

As regards this clonotype: A junction end diverges from the germline sequence, so it may reflect a read error. This chain joins TRBV7-2 and TRBJ2-4; 13 bases are a match to TRBD2. This CDR3 region has 13 residues. CDR1 is SGHTA, CDR2 FQGNSA, per germline. CDR3 region: CASSRGLAGVWNF. Here the CDR3 DNA reads TGTGCCAGCAGCCGAGGACTAGCGGGAGTATGGAACTTC.